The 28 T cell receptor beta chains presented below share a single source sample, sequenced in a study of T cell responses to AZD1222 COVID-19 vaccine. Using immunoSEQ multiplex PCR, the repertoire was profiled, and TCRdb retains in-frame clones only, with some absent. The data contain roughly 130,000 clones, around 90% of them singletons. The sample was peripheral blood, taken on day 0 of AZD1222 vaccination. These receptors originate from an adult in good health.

The CDR3, as DNA: TGTGCCAGCAGCCCCCGAGGGGAATCCTACGAGCAGTACTTC. Its translation is CASSPRGESYEQYF. The rearrangement joins TRBV3-1 (or the pseudogene TRBV3-2) to TRBJ2-7; D tentatively reads TRBD1 or TRBD2 (5 bases each). With 4 bases removed from V and 1 base from J, the gap between germline ends came to 11 bases. This CDR3 spans 14 amino acids. Per the germline V gene, CDR1 is LGHDT and CDR2 is YNNKEL (reference sequence).

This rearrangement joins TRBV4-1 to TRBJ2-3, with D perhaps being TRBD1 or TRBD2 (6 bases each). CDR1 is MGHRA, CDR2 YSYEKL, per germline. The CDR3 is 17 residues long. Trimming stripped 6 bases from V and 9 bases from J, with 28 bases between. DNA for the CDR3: TGCGCCAGCAGGGGGGGCGGGGCAGGGATCATACTAGGGACGCAGTATTTT. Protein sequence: CASRGGGAGIILGTQYF.

For the CDR3, the DNA is TGCAGCGTTGAAGGGTCAGGGAGTGGCGGCTACACCTTC. Amino acid sequence: CSVEGSGSGGYTF. The chain links TRBV29-1 to TRBJ1-2, with TRBD1 as a possible D gene (5 bases). The length of the CDR3 is 13 residues. The ends were cut back, 1 base at V and 8 bases at J, with 14 bases in the middle. Germline loops: CDR1 SQVTM, CDR2 ANQGSEA. Filled out from reference TRBV29-1 and TRBJ1-2, the complete variable domain reads SAVISQKPSRDICQRGTSLTIQCQVDSQVTMMFWYRQQPGQSLTLIATANQGSEATYESGFVIDKFPISRPNLTFSTLTVSNMSPEDSSIYLCSVEGSGSGGYTFGSGTRLTVV.

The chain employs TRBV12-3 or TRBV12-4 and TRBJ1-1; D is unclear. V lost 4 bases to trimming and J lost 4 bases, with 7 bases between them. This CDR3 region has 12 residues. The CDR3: CASSSPPTEAFF. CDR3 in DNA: TGTGCCAGCAGTTCCCCCCCCACTGAAGCTTTCTTT.

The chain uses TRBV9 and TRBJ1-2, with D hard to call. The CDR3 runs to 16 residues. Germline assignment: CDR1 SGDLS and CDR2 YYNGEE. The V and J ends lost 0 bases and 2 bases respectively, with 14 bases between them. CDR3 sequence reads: CASSVGGLVGNYGYTF. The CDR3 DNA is TGTGCCAGCAGCGTAGGAGGATTAGTGGGAAACTATGGCTACACCTTC.

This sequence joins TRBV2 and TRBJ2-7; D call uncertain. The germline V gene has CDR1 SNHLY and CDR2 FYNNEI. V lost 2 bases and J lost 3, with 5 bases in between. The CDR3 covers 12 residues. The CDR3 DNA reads TGTGCCAGCAGTGAATTCAACTACGAGCAGTACTTC. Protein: CASSEFNYEQYF. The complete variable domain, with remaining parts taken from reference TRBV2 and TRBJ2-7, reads EPEVTQTPSHQVTQMGQEVILRCVPISNHLYFYWYRQILGQKVEFLVSFYNNEISEKSEIFDDQFSVERPDGSNFTLKIRSTKLEDSAMYFCASSEFNYEQYFGPGTRLTVT.

The CDR3 here is CSVERADSRNSGNTIYF. The CDR3 bases are TGCAGCGTTGAAAGAGCGGACAGCCGGAACTCTGGAAACACCATATATTTT. The chain has TRBV29-1 and TRBJ1-3, with a weak D call TRBD1 (6 bases). This CDR3 contains 17 residues. Per the germline V gene, CDR1 is SQVTM and CDR2 is ANQGSEA. V shed 2 bases and J shed 0 bases, with 17 bases lying between them.

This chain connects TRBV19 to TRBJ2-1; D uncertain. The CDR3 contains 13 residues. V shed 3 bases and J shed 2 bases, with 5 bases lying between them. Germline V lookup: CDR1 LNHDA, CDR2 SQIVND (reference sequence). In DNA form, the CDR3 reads TGTGCCAGTAGTATGCAGGCCTACAATGAGCAGTTCTTC. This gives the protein CASSMQAYNEQFF.

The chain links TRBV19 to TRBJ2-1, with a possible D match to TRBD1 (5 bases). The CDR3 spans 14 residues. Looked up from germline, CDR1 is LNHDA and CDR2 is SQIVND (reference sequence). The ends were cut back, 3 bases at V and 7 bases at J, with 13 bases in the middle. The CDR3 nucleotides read TGTGCCAGTAGTATGGGGCAGGGTCGAAATGAGCAGTTCTTC. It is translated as CASSMGQGRNEQFF.

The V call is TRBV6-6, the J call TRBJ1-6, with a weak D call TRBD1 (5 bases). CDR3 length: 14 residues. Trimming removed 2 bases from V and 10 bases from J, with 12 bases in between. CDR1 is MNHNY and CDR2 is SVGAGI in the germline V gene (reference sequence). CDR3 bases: TGTGCCAGCAGTTACGGGCAGGGCGGCTCACCCCTCCACTTT. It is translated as CASSYGQGGSPLHF.

CDR3 amino acids: CATSREDAAGRQPQHF. In nucleotides, the CDR3 is TGTGCCACCAGCAGAGAGGATGCGGCTGGACGGCAGCCCCAGCATTTT. V is TRBV15 and J is TRBJ1-5; no clear D. CDR1 is LNHNV, CDR2 YYDKDF, per germline (reference sequence). Trimming took 0 bases from V and 7 from J, leaving 16 bases between them. The length of the CDR3 is 16 residues.

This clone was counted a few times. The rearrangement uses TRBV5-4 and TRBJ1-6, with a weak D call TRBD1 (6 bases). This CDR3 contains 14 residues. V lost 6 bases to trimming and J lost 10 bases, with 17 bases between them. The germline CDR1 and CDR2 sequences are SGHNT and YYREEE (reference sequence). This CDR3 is CASNLQGSRSPLHF. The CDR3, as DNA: TGTGCCAGCAACCTACAGGGTTCTAGATCACCCCTCCACTTT.

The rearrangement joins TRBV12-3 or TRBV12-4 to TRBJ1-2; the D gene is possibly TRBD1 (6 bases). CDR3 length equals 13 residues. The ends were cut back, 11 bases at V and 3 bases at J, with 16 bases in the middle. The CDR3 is CASNGGAYYGYTF. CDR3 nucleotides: TGTGCCTCCAACGGGGGGGCATACTATGGCTACACCTTC.

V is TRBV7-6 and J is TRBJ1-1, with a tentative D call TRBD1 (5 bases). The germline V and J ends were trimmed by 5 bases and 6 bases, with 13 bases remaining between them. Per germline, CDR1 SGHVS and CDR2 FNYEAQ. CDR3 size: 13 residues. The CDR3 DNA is TGTGCCAGCAGCCTACTGACAGCGCCTGAAGCTTTCTTT. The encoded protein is CASSLLTAPEAFF. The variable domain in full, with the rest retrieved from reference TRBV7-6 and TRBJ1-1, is GAGVSQSPRYKVTKRGQDVALRCDPISGHVSLYWYRQALGQGPEFLTYFNYEAQQDKSGLPNDRFSAERPEGSISTLTIQRTEQRDSAMYRCASSLLTAPEAFFGQGTRLTVV.

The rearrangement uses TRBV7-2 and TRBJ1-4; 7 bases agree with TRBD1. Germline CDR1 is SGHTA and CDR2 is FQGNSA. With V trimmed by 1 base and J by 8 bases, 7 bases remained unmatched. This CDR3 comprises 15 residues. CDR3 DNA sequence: TGTGCCAGCAGCTTAGTACAGGGGTTAGAGGAAAAACTGTTTTTT. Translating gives CASSLVQGLEEKLFF.

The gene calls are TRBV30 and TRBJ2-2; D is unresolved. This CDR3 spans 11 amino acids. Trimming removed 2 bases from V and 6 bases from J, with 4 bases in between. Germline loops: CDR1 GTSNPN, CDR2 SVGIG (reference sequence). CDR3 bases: TGTGCCTGGAGTTTTTCCGGGGAGCTGTTTTTT. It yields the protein CAWSFSGELFF.

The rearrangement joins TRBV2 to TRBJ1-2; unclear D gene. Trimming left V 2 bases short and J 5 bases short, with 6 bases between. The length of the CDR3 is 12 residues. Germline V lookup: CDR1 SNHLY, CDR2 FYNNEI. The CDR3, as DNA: TGTGCCAGCAGTGAAAGGTCATATGGCTACACCTTC. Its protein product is CASSERSYGYTF.

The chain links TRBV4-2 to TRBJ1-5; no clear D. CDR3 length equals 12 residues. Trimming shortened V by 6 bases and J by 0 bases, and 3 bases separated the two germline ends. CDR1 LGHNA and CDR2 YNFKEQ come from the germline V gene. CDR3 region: CASSNSNQPQHF. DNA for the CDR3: TGTGCCAGCAGTAATAGCAATCAGCCCCAGCATTTT.

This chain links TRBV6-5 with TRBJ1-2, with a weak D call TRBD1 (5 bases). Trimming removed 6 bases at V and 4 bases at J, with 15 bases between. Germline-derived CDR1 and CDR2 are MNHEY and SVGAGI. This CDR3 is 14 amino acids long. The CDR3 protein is CASSDTKGVYGYTF. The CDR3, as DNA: TGTGCCAGCAGCGACACGAAAGGGGTCTATGGCTACACCTTC.

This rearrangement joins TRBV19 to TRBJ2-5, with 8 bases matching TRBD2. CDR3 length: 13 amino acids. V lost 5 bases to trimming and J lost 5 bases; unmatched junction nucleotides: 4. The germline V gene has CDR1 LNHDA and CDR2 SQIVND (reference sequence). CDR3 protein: CASSFGLAETQYF. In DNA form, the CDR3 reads TGTGCCAGTAGTTTCGGACTAGCCGAGACCCAGTACTTC.

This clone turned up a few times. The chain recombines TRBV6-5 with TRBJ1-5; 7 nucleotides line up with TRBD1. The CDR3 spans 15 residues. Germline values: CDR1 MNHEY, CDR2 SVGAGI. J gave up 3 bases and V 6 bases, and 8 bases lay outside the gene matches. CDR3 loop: CASSTNRGVNQPQHF. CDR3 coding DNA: TGTGCCAGCAGCACTAACAGGGGTGTCAATCAGCCCCAGCATTTT.

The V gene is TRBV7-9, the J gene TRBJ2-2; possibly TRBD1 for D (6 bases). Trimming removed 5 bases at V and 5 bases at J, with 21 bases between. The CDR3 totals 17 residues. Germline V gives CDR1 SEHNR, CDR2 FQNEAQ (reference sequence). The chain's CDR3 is CASSPPFRDKLTGELFF. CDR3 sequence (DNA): TGTGCCAGCAGCCCTCCCTTCCGGGACAAGTTAACCGGGGAGCTGTTTTTT.

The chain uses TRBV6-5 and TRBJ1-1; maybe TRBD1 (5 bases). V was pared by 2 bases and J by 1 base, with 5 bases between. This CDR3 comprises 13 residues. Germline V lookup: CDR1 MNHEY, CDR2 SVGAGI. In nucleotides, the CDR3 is TGTGCCAGCAGTTACGGGGGGAACACTGAAGCTTTCTTT. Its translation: CASSYGGNTEAFF.

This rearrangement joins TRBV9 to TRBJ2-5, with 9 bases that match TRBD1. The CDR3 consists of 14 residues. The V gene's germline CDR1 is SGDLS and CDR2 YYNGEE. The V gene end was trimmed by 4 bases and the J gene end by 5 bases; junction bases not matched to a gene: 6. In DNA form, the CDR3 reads TGTGCCAGCAGCCCTCTAGGGACAGGGGAGACCCAGTACTTC. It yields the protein CASSPLGTGETQYF.

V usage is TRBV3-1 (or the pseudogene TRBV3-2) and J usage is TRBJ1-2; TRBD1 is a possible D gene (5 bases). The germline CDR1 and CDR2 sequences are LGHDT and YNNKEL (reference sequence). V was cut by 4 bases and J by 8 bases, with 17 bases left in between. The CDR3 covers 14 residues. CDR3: CASSRGPPSGGYTF. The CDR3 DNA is TGTGCCAGCAGCCGGGGACCGCCCAGTGGGGGCTACACCTTC.

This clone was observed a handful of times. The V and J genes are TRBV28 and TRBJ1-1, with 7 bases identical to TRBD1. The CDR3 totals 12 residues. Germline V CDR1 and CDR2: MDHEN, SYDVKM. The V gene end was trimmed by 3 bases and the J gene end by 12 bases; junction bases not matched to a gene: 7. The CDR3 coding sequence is TGTGCCAGCAGTTTGAAGGGGGCGCGGTCTTTCTTT. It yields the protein CASSLKGARSFF. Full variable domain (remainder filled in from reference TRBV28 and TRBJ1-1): DVKVTQSSRYLVKRTGEKVFLECVQDMDHENMFWYRQDPGLGLRLIYFSYDVKMKEKGDIPEGYSVSREKKERFSLILESASTNQTSMYLCASSLKGARSFFGQGTRLTVV.

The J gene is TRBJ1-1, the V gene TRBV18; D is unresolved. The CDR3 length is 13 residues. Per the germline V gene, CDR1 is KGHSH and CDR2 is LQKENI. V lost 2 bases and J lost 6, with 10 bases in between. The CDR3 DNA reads TGTGCCAGCTCACCAACCCCGACTTCTGAAGCTTTCTTT. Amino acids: CASSPTPTSEAFF.

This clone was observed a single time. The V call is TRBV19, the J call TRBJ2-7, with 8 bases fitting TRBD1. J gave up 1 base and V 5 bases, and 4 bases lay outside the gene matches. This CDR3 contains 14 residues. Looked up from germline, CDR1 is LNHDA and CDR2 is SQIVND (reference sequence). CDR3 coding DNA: TGTGCCAGTAGTCCCCGACAGGGGTCCTACGAGCAGTACTTC. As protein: CASSPRQGSYEQYF.